A single sample gave rise to the 10 T cell receptor beta chains below, sequenced in a study of CD8 T cell repertoires and HIV-1 epitope variants. Repertoires were generated with immunoSEQ multiplex PCR, while TCRdb's copy carries only in-frame clones and drops some. The sample has tens of thousands of clones, roughly 77% seen once. Sequencing used uncultured baseline CD8+ T cells from peripheral blood mononuclear cells (PBMCs). The receptor source for this set is a male donor with HIV.

The V gene is TRBV28, the J gene TRBJ2-1, with a possible D match to TRBD2 (6 bases). CDR1 MDHEN and CDR2 SYDVKM come from the germline V gene. V lost 6 bases, J lost 9 bases, and 15 bases lay in between. This CDR3 is 13 amino acids long. The CDR3, as DNA: TGTGCCAGCAGAGGTACTAGCTACGGTGAGCAGTTCTTC. As protein: CASRGTSYGEQFF.

The rearrangement joins TRBV5-1 to TRBJ2-5; D call uncertain. CDR1 SGHRS and CDR2 YFSETQ come from the germline V gene. With 5 bases removed from V and 4 bases from J, the gap between germline ends came to 12 bases. CDR3 size: 13 residues. The CDR3 is CASSGSKGETQYF. DNA of the CDR3: TGCGCCAGCAGTGGTTCTAAGGGAGAGACCCAGTACTTC.

The V and J genes are TRBV21-1 and TRBJ2-1; TRBD2, the table's D call, was not compared with the DNA. TRBV21-1 is flagged as a pseudogene. The CDR3 is 19 residues long. The CDR3 protein is CASTTSQTSGRFSYNEQFF. Written as DNA, the CDR3 is TGTGCCAGCACCACCTCCCAAACTAGCGGGAGATTCTCCTACAATGAGCAGTTCTTC.

This clone was recorded only once. This rearrangement joins TRBV27 to TRBJ2-7, with 13 bases matching TRBD2. Per germline, CDR1 MNHEY and CDR2 SMNVEV (reference sequence). With V trimmed by 4 bases and J by 6 bases, 9 bases remained unmatched. The CDR3 spans 16 residues. The CDR3, as DNA: TGTGCCAGCAGTTGGATCCCGGGACTAGCGGGGTCCGAGCAGTACTTC. Translation: CASSWIPGLAGSEQYF.

V usage is TRBV5-6 and J usage is TRBJ2-2; 8 nucleotides match TRBD1. The CDR3 length is 14 residues. V lost 2 bases and J lost 4; bases outside the gene matches: 1. CDR1 is SGHDT, CDR2 YYEEEE, per germline. DNA of the CDR3: TGTGCCAGCAGCTTCGGGACAGGCACCGGGGAGCTGTTTTTT. Translated: CASSFGTGTGELFF.

V and J are TRBV7-2 and TRBJ2-3; D is undetermined. Germline CDR1 is SGHTA and CDR2 is FQGNSA. This CDR3 has 13 residues. V shed 5 bases and J shed 6 bases, with 12 bases lying between them. The CDR3: CASSPPFRDTQYF. DNA of the CDR3: TGTGCCAGCAGCCCCCCTTTTCGGGATACGCAGTATTTT.

This chain's CDR3 is CASSFGGMNTEAFF. In DNA form, the CDR3 reads TGTGCCAGCAGCTTTGGGGGGATGAACACTGAAGCTTTCTTT. The V call is TRBV7-8, the J call TRBJ1-1; possibly TRBD1 for D (5 bases). The V end lost 3 bases, the J end lost 0 bases, and 8 bases lay between the germline ends. CDR1 and CDR2 from the germline V gene are SGHVS and FQNEAQ. This CDR3 has 14 residues.

The chain uses TRBV27 and TRBJ2-1; 8 bases line up with TRBD1. V was pared by 4 bases and J by 4 bases, with 9 bases of the junction left unmatched. Germline V gives CDR1 MNHEY, CDR2 SMNVEV (reference sequence). This CDR3 is built from 16 residues. The CDR3 DNA sequence: TGTGCCAGCAGTTCACGACAGGGGAAGTTATACAATGAGCAGTTCTTC. Translated: CASSSRQGKLYNEQFF.

The chain uses TRBV28 and TRBJ2-2; 7 nucleotides line up with TRBD2. From germline, CDR1 is MDHEN and CDR2 SYDVKM. V lost 4 bases and J lost 3; bases outside the gene matches: 5. The CDR3 is made up of 15 amino acids. The CDR3 loop is CASSSRGDYTGELFF. CDR3 sequence (DNA): TGTGCCAGCAGTTCACGGGGGGACTACACCGGGGAGCTGTTTTTT.

The rearrangement uses TRBV6-5 and TRBJ1-2, with unresolved D. The V end lost 2 bases, the J end lost 9 bases, and 16 bases lay between the germline ends. Germline values: CDR1 MNHEY, CDR2 SVGAGI. The length of the CDR3 is 14 residues. The CDR3: CASSYDRLVGRYTF. The CDR3 nucleotides are TGTGCCAGCAGTTACGATCGGTTGGTCGGACGCTACACCTTC.